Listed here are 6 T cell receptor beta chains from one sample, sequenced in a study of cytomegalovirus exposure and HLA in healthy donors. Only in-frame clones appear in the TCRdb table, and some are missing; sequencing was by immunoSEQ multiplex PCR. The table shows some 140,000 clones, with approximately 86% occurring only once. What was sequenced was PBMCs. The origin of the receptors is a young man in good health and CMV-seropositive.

The CDR3 bases are TGTGCCGTGGACGGGGGGGTTTCCTCTATCGAGCAGTACTTC. This translates into CAVDGGVSSIEQYF. The chain combines TRBV7-9 with TRBJ2-7; 8 bases fit TRBD2. With 11 bases clipped from V and 6 bases from J, the junction kept 15 bases outside the gene matches. CDR1 and CDR2 from the germline V gene are SEHNR and FQNEAQ (reference sequence). The length of the CDR3 is 14 residues.

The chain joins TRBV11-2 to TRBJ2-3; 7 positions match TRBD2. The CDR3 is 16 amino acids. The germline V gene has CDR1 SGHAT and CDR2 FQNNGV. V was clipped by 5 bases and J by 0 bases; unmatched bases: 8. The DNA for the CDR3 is TGTGCCAGCAGCCTCGCCGGGACTACTAGCACAGATACGCAGTATTTT. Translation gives CASSLAGTTSTDTQYF.

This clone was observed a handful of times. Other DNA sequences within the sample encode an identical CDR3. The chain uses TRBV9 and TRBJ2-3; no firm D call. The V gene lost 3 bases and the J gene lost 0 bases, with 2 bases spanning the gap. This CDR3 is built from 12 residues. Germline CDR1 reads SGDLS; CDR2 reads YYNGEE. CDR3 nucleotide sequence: TGTGCCAGCAGCGCGAGCACAGATACGCAGTATTTT. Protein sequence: CASSASTDTQYF.

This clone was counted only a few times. The CDR3 region has the DNA TGTGCCTGGAGTGTACCCAGCGGGAGGGCCTTTCTAACAGATACGCAGTATTTT. Residues: CAWSVPSGRAFLTDTQYF. This chain links TRBV30 with TRBJ2-3; the match to TRBD2 covers 10 bases. Germline V gene sequence: CDR1 GTSNPN, CDR2 SVGIG (reference sequence). Unmatched junction bases numbered 12, after V lost 0 bases and J lost 3 bases. This CDR3 has 18 amino acids.

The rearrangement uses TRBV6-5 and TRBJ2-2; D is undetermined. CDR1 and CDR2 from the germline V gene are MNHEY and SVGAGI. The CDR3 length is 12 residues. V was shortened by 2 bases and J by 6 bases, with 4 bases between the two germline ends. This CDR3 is CASSYRAGELFF. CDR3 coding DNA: TGTGCCAGCAGTTACCGTGCCGGGGAGCTGTTTTTT.

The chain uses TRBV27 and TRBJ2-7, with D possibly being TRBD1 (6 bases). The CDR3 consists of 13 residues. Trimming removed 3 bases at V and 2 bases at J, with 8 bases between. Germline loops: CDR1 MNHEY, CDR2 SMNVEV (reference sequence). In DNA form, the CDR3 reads TGTGCCAGCAGTTTCGGACAGACCTACGAGCAGTACTTC. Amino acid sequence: CASSFGQTYEQYF.